The 23 T cell receptor beta chains given below trace back to one sample, sequenced in a study of blood T cell repertoires in COVID-19. The protocol was immunoSEQ multiplex PCR, while the TCRdb copy is restricted to in-frame clones and leaves out a portion. This table holds about 280,000 clones, roughly 85% found once. Sample: peripheral blood. These receptors all stem from a man aged 50 or older with active or convalescent COVID-19.

This clone was seen only once. The chain recombines TRBV12-3 or TRBV12-4 with TRBJ1-2, with D possibly matching TRBD1 (6 bases). The germline V and J ends were trimmed by 6 bases and 8 bases, with 13 bases remaining between them. The length of the CDR3 is 12 residues. CDR3 amino acids: CASSQTGGGYTF. In DNA, the CDR3 is TGTGCCAGCAGCCAGACAGGCGGCGGCTACACCTTC.

With respect to this clone: The same CDR3 also results from other DNA sequences found in this sample. The chain joins TRBV30 to TRBJ2-3; D might be TRBD1 (6 bases). Per the germline V gene, CDR1 is GTSNPN and CDR2 is SVGIG (reference sequence). This CDR3 region has 14 residues. V lost 1 base and J 1 base, leaving 9 bases between the germline ends. This chain's CDR3 is CAWSAGQRTDTQYF. CDR3 bases: TGTGCCTGGAGTGCCGGACAGCGCACAGATACGCAGTATTTT.

This chain connects TRBV19 to TRBJ1-1; D is undetermined. Per the germline V gene, CDR1 is LNHDA and CDR2 is SQIVND (reference sequence). CDR3 size: 14 residues. Trimming removed 7 bases from V and 0 bases from J, with 12 bases in between. The CDR3, as DNA: TGTGCCAGTACGCAGGTTACCATGAACACTGAAGCTTTCTTT. This gives the protein CASTQVTMNTEAFF.

The V and J genes are TRBV7-3 and TRBJ2-1, with TRBD2 matching over 10 bases. J gave up 2 bases and V 4 bases, and 2 bases lay outside the gene matches. Germline V gene lookup returns CDR1 SGHTA and CDR2 FQGTGA. The CDR3 length is 15 residues. For the CDR3, the DNA is TGTGCCAGCAGCTCGACTAGCGGGCCCTACAATGAGCAGTTCTTC. Translation gives CASSSTSGPYNEQFF.

The CDR3 DNA reads as TGTGCCAGCAGCTTGGGACAGGGGGCTGAAGCTTTCTTT. Encoded protein: CASSLGQGAEAFF. The V and J genes are TRBV7-9 and TRBJ1-1; TRBD1 agrees at 11 bases. This CDR3 has 13 residues. V lost 3 bases and J lost 6; bases outside the gene matches: 0. Germline CDR1 reads SEHNR; CDR2 reads FQNEAQ (reference sequence).

There are a few counts of this clone. The J gene is TRBJ1-3, the V gene TRBV9, with a possible D match to TRBD1 (5 bases). Germline CDR1 SGDLS, CDR2 YYNGEE. V was clipped by 2 bases and J by 1 base, with 10 bases between them. The CDR3 covers 15 residues. Here the CDR3 reads CASSVGGVSGNTIYF. Written as DNA, the CDR3 is TGTGCCAGCAGCGTTGGGGGGGTTTCTGGAAACACCATATATTTT.

The chain joins TRBV12-3 or TRBV12-4 to TRBJ1-1; D ambiguous. This CDR3 is 12 amino acids long. Deletions cut 3 bases from V and 8 bases from J, with 10 bases between. CDR3 nucleotides: TGTGCCAGCAGTTTTGGAGGTCTCGAAGCTTTCTTT. Residues: CASSFGGLEAFF.

This clone came up a few times. The rearrangement joins TRBV6-2 or TRBV6-3 to TRBJ2-1, with D possibly TRBD2 on 6 matching bases. CDR1 is MNHEY and CDR2 is SVGEGT in the germline V gene. This CDR3 is 14 amino acids long. V was shortened by 4 bases and J by 2 bases, with 9 bases between the two germline ends. CDR3 nucleotides: TGTGCCAGCAGTTTATCGGGAGCCTACAATGAGCAGTTCTTC. This encodes CASSLSGAYNEQFF.

V is TRBV11-3 and J is TRBJ1-1; D unclear. Trimming took off 0 bases at V and 2 bases at J, with 13 bases between the two ends. CDR1 is SGHNT and CDR2 is YENEEA in the germline V gene. The CDR3 is made up of 16 amino acids. The CDR3 DNA follows: TGTGCCAGCAGCTTAGATCAGGAGGGAGACAACACTGAAGCTTTCTTT. Its translation is CASSLDQEGDNTEAFF. Supplemented by reference TRBV11-3 and TRBJ1-1, the full variable domain reads EAGVVQSPRYKIIEKKQPVAFWCNPISGHNTLYWYLQNLGQGPELLIRYENEEAVDDSQLPKDRFSAERLKGVDSTLKIQPAELGDSAVYLCASSLDQEGDNTEAFFGQGTRLTVV.

Only one count was recorded for this clone. J is TRBJ1-1 and V is TRBV30; a possible D gene is TRBD1 (5 bases). CDR3 length: 11 amino acids. Germline V gives CDR1 GTSNPN, CDR2 SVGIG (reference sequence). V was pared by 4 bases and J by 7 bases, with 10 bases between. The CDR3 coding sequence is TGTGCCTGGATGCTTACAGGTGAAGCTTTCTTT. Translating gives CAWMLTGEAFF.

V is TRBV12-3 or TRBV12-4 and J is TRBJ2-2; no clear D gene. The CDR3 is 13 amino acids. The V and J ends lost 4 bases and 6 bases respectively, with 9 bases between them. CDR3: CASSSNLAGELFF. CDR3 nucleotide sequence: TGTGCCAGCAGTTCTAACCTTGCCGGGGAGCTGTTTTTT.

The sample holds a few counts of this clone. The chain recombines TRBV30 with TRBJ1-3; possibly TRBD1 for D (6 bases). This CDR3 is 14 amino acids long. Looked up from germline, CDR1 is GTSNPN and CDR2 is SVGIG (reference sequence). V lost 4 bases and J lost 0, with 10 bases in between. The CDR3 here is CAWNRAPSGNTIYF. CDR3 nucleotides: TGTGCCTGGAACAGGGCTCCCTCTGGAAACACCATATATTTT.

The CDR3 region has the DNA TGCGCCAGCAGCTTCTGGGACACCAACACTGAAGCTTTCTTT. Translating it yields CASSFWDTNTEAFF. V and J are TRBV5-1 and TRBJ1-1; maybe TRBD1 (6 bases). The CDR3 length is 14 residues. Trimming stripped 2 bases from V and 2 bases from J, with 10 bases between. CDR1 and CDR2 from the germline V gene are SGHRS and YFSETQ. Combining the CDR3 with reference TRBV5-1 and TRBJ1-1 gives the whole variable domain KAGVTQTPRYLIKTRGQQVTLSCSPISGHRSVSWYQQTPGQGLQFLFEYFSETQRNKGNFPGRFSGRQFSNSRSEMNVSTLELGDSALYLCASSFWDTNTEAFFGQGTRLTVV.

This chain links TRBV30 with TRBJ2-1, with 8 bases matching TRBD2. V was pared by 6 bases and J by 7 bases, with 5 bases of the junction left unmatched. This CDR3 comprises 12 residues. Germline-derived CDR1 and CDR2 are GTSNPN and SVGIG (reference sequence). The CDR3 spells CACWREVNEQFF. The CDR3 bases are TGTGCCTGTTGGCGGGAGGTTAATGAGCAGTTCTTC.

The V gene is TRBV28, the J gene TRBJ1-2, with 10 positions matching TRBD1. V gave up 5 bases and J gave up 1 base; unmatched junction bases: 4. Germline CDR1 and CDR2: MDHEN and SYDVKM. The CDR3 length is 15 residues. The CDR3 region is CASSLDRGGNYGYTF. CDR3 coding DNA: TGTGCCAGCAGTCTGGACAGGGGGGGTAACTATGGCTACACCTTC.

This chain joins TRBV20-1 and TRBJ2-3, with 10 bases aligning to TRBD2. The CDR3 is 17 residues long. In germline, CDR1 is DFQATT, CDR2 SNEGSKA (reference sequence). V lost 3 bases, J lost 2 bases, and 11 bases stayed unmatched. CDR3 loop: CSASFPRLAGSTDTQYF. The CDR3 DNA reads TGCAGTGCTAGTTTTCCGAGACTAGCGGGCTCCACAGATACGCAGTATTTT.

This sequence joins TRBV28 and TRBJ1-6; 10 bases are a match to TRBD1. From germline, CDR1 is MDHEN and CDR2 SYDVKM. Trimming at V came to 2 bases and at J to 13 bases, leaving 8 bases not matched to a gene. The CDR3 extends over 15 amino acids. DNA of the CDR3: TGTGCCAGCAGTTTACCCGGGACAGGGGTGCGCCCCCTCCACTTT. Translation gives CASSLPGTGVRPLHF.

CDR3 coding DNA: TGCGCCAGCAGCGACGGGTTCAACTATGGCTACACCTTC. Amino acid sequence: CASSDGFNYGYTF. The chain employs TRBV5-1 and TRBJ1-2, with unresolved D. Germline CDR1 SGHRS, CDR2 YFSETQ. Trimming left V 4 bases short and J 2 bases short, with 9 bases between. The CDR3 totals 13 residues.

The chain links TRBV19 to TRBJ2-1; TRBD2 aligns across 8 bases. This CDR3 is 15 amino acids long. Germline V gene sequence: CDR1 LNHDA, CDR2 SQIVND (reference sequence). V was clipped by 4 bases and J by 2 bases; unmatched bases: 4. The CDR3 sequence: CASSTTSGPYNEQFF. In DNA form, the CDR3 reads TGTGCCAGTAGTACAACTAGCGGACCCTACAATGAGCAGTTCTTC.

This clone was observed a single time. This chain connects TRBV5-4 to TRBJ2-1; D ambiguous. The CDR3 extends over 16 amino acids. Trimming shortened V by 0 bases and J by 0 bases, and 10 bases separated the two germline ends. Germline CDR1 reads SGHNT; CDR2 reads YYREEE (reference sequence). This chain's CDR3 is CASSLERRSSYNEQFF. In DNA form, the CDR3 reads TGTGCCAGCAGCTTGGAGAGGCGAAGCTCCTACAATGAGCAGTTCTTC.

This clone has only one observation. This same CDR3 is encoded by further DNA sequences in the sample. The rearrangement links TRBV19 to TRBJ1-5, with D uncertain. The length of the CDR3 is 12 residues. Trimming removed 1 base at V and 5 bases at J, with 3 bases between. CDR1 and CDR2 from the germline V gene are LNHDA and SQIVND (reference sequence). In DNA form, the CDR3 reads TGTGCCAGTAGTATAGGCGATCAGCCCCAGCATTTT. The encoded protein is CASSIGDQPQHF.

There are a few counts of this clone. One end of the junction does not line up with germline, which may come from a read error. V is TRBV7-9 and J is TRBJ2-1; D call uncertain. The CDR3 covers 13 residues. Germline loops: CDR1 SEHNR, CDR2 FQNEAQ (reference sequence). CDR3 nucleotides: TGTGCCATCGCGAGAGTGATCTACGATGAGCAGTTCTTC. The encoded protein is CAIARVIYDEQFF.

The chain recombines TRBV7-9 with TRBJ1-6; no definite D call. This CDR3 comprises 15 residues. CDR1 and CDR2 from the germline V gene are SEHNR and FQNEAQ (reference sequence). With 5 bases removed from V and 7 bases from J, the gap between germline ends came to 15 bases. In nucleotides, the CDR3 is TGTGCCAGCAGCGACTCCCAGACTCCGAATTCACCCCTCCACTTT. Protein: CASSDSQTPNSPLHF.